This T cell receptor (beta chain) emerged from a study of blood T cell repertoires in COVID-19. Study overall: The United States, Italy and Spain provided the acute and convalescent COVID-19 samples. In each case, the material was cDNA or gDNA derived from T cells, B-cell-depleted T cells, or PBMCs.

The CDR3 is 14 amino acids. The germline gives CDR1 SGHTA, CDR2 FQGTGA. The V end lost 5 bases, the J end lost 4 bases, and 14 bases lay between the germline ends. Original data processing: Quantification of nucleated cells was approximated via reference gene primer amplification. The method was immunoSEQ multiplex PCR; TCRdb's version includes in-frame clones alone and lacks a portion of them. The DNA gave D and trimming, while V, J and clone size come from that table. The profile covers around 230,000 clones, with about 86% appearing a single time and roughly a tenth taken by the ten largest. This TCR was sampled from a woman older than 75 with acute or convalescent COVID-19. The material sequenced was peripheral blood. The chain combines TRBV7-3 with TRBJ2-5, with D possibly matching TRBD2 (7 bases). The CDR3, as DNA: TGTGCCAGCAGCGCGGGTGGGGGGGCAGAGACCCAGTACTTC. As protein: CASSAGGGAETQYF.